This T cell receptor beta chain derives from a study of blood T cell repertoires in COVID-19. At the level of the study: Specimens from acute and convalescent COVID-19 originated in the United States, Italy and Spain. The cDNA or gDNA used as material had been derived from T cells, B-cell-depleted T cells, or PBMCs.

Methods used by the authors: Scientists estimated how many nucleated cells there were by amplifying reference gene primers. Some clones are missing from TCRdb's copy, which holds only in-frame ones; the method was immunoSEQ multiplex PCR. Clone size and the V and J calls come from that table; the DNA yielded D and trimming. Among roughly 91,000 clones listed, around 82% were seen once. The CDR3 covers 17 residues. Germline V gives CDR1 SGHTA, CDR2 FQGNSA. V was clipped by 7 bases and J by 7 bases; unmatched bases: 14. Source material: peripheral blood. The sequence was collected from a woman older than 75 with acute or convalescent COVID-19. The gene calls are TRBV7-2 and TRBJ2-1; 12 bases map to TRBD2. The CDR3 DNA reads TGTGCCAGCAAGCTTCGTCCCCTAGCGGGGGGGCCAAATGAGCAGTTCTTC. Translated, it gives CASKLRPLAGGPNEQFF.